This is a list of T cell receptor beta chains from one sample in a study of immune evolution from preneoplasia to lung adenocarcinoma. Here immunoSEQ multiplex PCR was the method, and the copy in TCRdb shows in-frame clones only, minus some. The sample lists about 4,900 clones; roughly 86% were seen once. Sequencing was carried out using FFPE atypical adenomatous hyperplasia tissue from the lung. The receptors come from a person aged 65-85 years with lung adenocarcinoma. CDR3s include the opening cysteine and the closing phenylalanine or tryptophan. Fields, in order: J gene, V gene, clone size, D gene, CDR3 DNA, CDR3 protein. The D gene is left open where the match is weak. Only some rows state a clone size, as once, few, many or a class for expanded clones.

>TRBJ2-7|TRBV7-2|few|.
TGTGCCAGCAGCCCGTATCCTGGCGGGACCTACGAGCAGTACTTC
CASSPYPGGTYEQYF
>TRBJ1-2|TRBV28|.|TRBD1
TGTGCCAGCAGTTCCAGTGGGGACAGGGATCATGGCTACACCTTC
CASSSSGDRDHGYTF
>TRBJ2-7|TRBV6-1|once|TRBD1
TGTGCCAGCAGTGAAGCGGCCAGGGACAGCGGCTCCTACGAGCAGTACTTC
CASSEAARDSGSYEQYF
>TRBJ1-1|TRBV6-5|.|.
TGTGCCAGCAGTTACTCGGGGGGCACGAACACTGAAGCTTTCTTT
CASSYSGGTNTEAFF
>TRBJ2-1|TRBV6-1|.|TRBD1
TGTGCCAGCAGTGGGACAGGTTTGTCAGGCAATGAGCAGTTCTTC
CASSGTGLSGNEQFF
>TRBJ1-4|TRBV12-2|.|.
TGTGCAAGTCGCTTAATTGGGGGACAGGGAGTTGAAAAACTGTTTTTT
CASRLIGGQGVEKLFF
>TRBJ2-2|TRBV7-8|.|TRBD2
TGTGCCAGCAGCCAGCGGGACCAGAACACCGGGGAGCTGTTTTTT
CASSQRDQNTGELFF
>TRBJ2-3|TRBV19|.|.
TGTGCCAGTAGTCCCCGGGGGACCGGTGCTGCAGATACGCAGTATTTT
CASSPRGTGAADTQYF
>TRBJ1-4|TRBV11-2|.|.
TGTGCCAGCAGCTTAGGCGGACAGCAGGAAAAACTGTTTTTT
CASSLGGQQEKLFF
>TRBJ1-2|TRBV14|.|TRBD1
TGTGCCAGTAGCCAAGATAGGAGGGGGCGCGATGGCTACACCTTC
CASSQDRRGRDGYTF
>TRBJ2-7|TRBV18|.|.
TGTGCCAGCTCACCCGACTCCTACGAGCAGTACTTC
CASSPDSYEQYF
>TRBJ1-2|TRBV7-9|.|.
TGTGCCAGCAGCTTAGATCACAGTTTTGCCTATGGCTACACCTTC
CASSLDHSFAYGYTF
>TRBJ2-3|TRBV19|.|TRBD2
TGTGCCAGTAGTATAAGCGCGGGGGGGCAAGATACGCAGTATTTT
CASSISAGGQDTQYF
>TRBJ1-5|TRBV4-2|once|.
TGTGCCAGCAGCCAAGAGGGGGCTCATAGGCAGCCCCAGCATTTT
CASSQEGAHRQPQHF
>TRBJ2-3|TRBV9|.|TRBD1
TGTGCCAGCAGTTTTTTCGACAGGGCCACAGATACGCAGTATTTT
CASSFFDRATDTQYF
>TRBJ1-5|TRBV7-9|.|.
TGTGCCAGCAGCATGGGGGCCGAGCAGCCCCAGCATTTT
CASSMGAEQPQHF
>TRBJ1-2|TRBV29-1|.|.
TGCAGCGGAGAGCTGAACTATGGCTACACCTTC
CSGELNYGYTF
>TRBJ2-7|TRBV30|.|TRBD2
TGTGCCTGGAGCCCCGCGGGAGGCTCCTACGAGCAGTACTTC
CAWSPAGGSYEQYF
>TRBJ2-1|TRBV18|.|.
TGTGCCAGCTCACCGAACCATGAGCAGTTCTTC
CASSPNHEQFF
>TRBJ1-5|TRBV15|.|TRBD1
TGTGCCACCAGCAGAGATCTTACTACAGGGGGTGGGTCGGCCCAGCATTTT
CATSRDLTTGGGSAQHF
>TRBJ1-1|TRBV6-6|.|.
TGTGCCAGCAGTTACCAAGCCCTGAACACTGAAGCTTTCTTT
CASSYQALNTEAFF
>TRBJ2-5|TRBV6-1|.|.
TGTGCCAGCCATATATGGGGGGAGACCCAGTACTTC
CASHIWGETQYF
>TRBJ2-7|TRBV27|.|.
TGTGCCAGCAGTTCCCTAAACTCCTACGAGCAGTACTTC
CASSSLNSYEQYF
>TRBJ2-5|TRBV5-1|once|TRBD2
TGCGCCAGCAGCTTGGCTGACGGGGGGGCTGGGGGAGAGACCCAGTACTTC
CASSLADGGAGGETQYF
>TRBJ1-3|TRBV28|.|.
TGTGCCAGCACCCCGCTGGGGACAAGAAACACCATATATTTT
CASTPLGTRNTIYF
>TRBJ2-1|TRBV2|.|TRBD1
TGTGCCAGCAGCCCGGGACAGGGAAATGAGCAGTTCTTC
CASSPGQGNEQFF